These 5 T cell receptor beta chains originate from one sample sequenced in a study of T-cell memory formation after mild COVID-19. One entry per CDR3 protein results from TCRdb running MiXCR on the 5' RACE reads. The sample shows hundreds of thousands of distinct CDR3 sequences, 18% of them seen only once. Sequenced material: PBMCs or a T cell subset sorted from them (not recorded which). Every receptor here comes from an adult woman who had mild COVID-19 (a few samples of this study predate the infection). Cell type and time point are not known.

This clonotype was seen a handful of times. This chain uses TRBV6-5 with TRBJ1-6; the match to TRBD1 covers 11 bases. Germline CDR1 is MNHEY and CDR2 is SVGAGI. The CDR3 length is 15 residues. With V trimmed by 7 bases and J by 12 bases, 11 bases remained unmatched. Here the CDR3 DNA reads TGTGCCAGCATAGGGACAGGGGGACTACGGGGACCCCTCCACTTT. Translation: CASIGTGGLRGPLHF.

This clonotype turned up a few times. The chain is built from TRBV9 and TRBJ1-3; the D is unclear. This CDR3 has 13 amino acids. Germline V lookup: CDR1 SGDLS, CDR2 YYNGEE. The ends were cut back, 0 bases at V and 4 bases at J, with 5 bases in the middle. The CDR3 sequence: CASSVEGGNTIYF. Written as DNA, the CDR3 is TGTGCCAGCAGCGTAGAAGGGGGAAACACCATATATTTT. The full variable domain, its missing parts supplied by reference TRBV9 and TRBJ1-3, is DSGVTQTPKHLITATGQRVTLRCSPRSGDLSVYWYQQSLDQGLQFLIQYYNGEERAKGNILERFSAQQFPDLHSELNLSSLELGDSALYFCASSVEGGNTIYFGEGSWLTVV.

This clonotype was detected only a few times. This chain links TRBV29-1 with TRBJ2-7; 8 nucleotides line up with TRBD2. The CDR3 is 13 amino acids. With 4 bases clipped from V and 2 bases from J, the junction kept 4 bases outside the gene matches. The germline CDR1 and CDR2 sequences are SQVTM and ANQGSEA. The CDR3 coding sequence is TGCAGCGTTGGTAGCGGGATCACCTACGAGCAGTACTTC. Translated, it gives CSVGSGITYEQYF.

This clonotype was found a few times. V and J are TRBV2 and TRBJ2-3; TRBD2 matches 10 bases. The J segment lost 5 bases and the V segment lost 2 bases, leaving 4 bases of the junction unmatched. Germline V gene lookup returns CDR1 SNHLY and CDR2 FYNNEI. The CDR3 totals 15 residues. The CDR3: CASSELAGVGDTQYF. As DNA, the CDR3 is TGTGCCAGCAGTGAACTAGCGGGAGTTGGAGATACGCAGTATTTT. Variable domain in full (rest from reference TRBV2 and TRBJ2-3): EPEVTQTPSHQVTQMGQEVILRCVPISNHLYFYWYRQILGQKVEFLVSFYNNEISEKSEIFDDQFSVERPDGSNFTLKIRSTKLEDSAMYFCASSELAGVGDTQYFGPGTRLTVL.

The V gene is TRBV14, the J gene TRBJ2-1, with TRBD2 as a possible D gene (6 bases). The CDR3 spans 17 residues. The V and J ends lost 3 bases and 0 bases respectively, with 15 bases between them. CDR1 is SGHDN, CDR2 FVKESK, per germline. The chain's CDR3 is CASSHGWGDSSYNEQFF. CDR3 DNA sequence: TGTGCCAGCAGCCATGGGTGGGGGGATAGCTCCTACAATGAGCAGTTCTTC.